This T cell receptor (beta chain) is drawn from a study of T cells in Graves' hyperthyroidism and ophthalmopathy. Study information: Blood from the periphery was taken at initial diagnosis, before any treatment.

Amplification of TCR beta CDR3 regions was performed using RNA transcripts as template. A set of HTBI primers served as the primers for a first-round RT-PCR of the TCR CDR3. MiXCR, run by TCRdb on the multiplex PCR reads, gives a single entry per CDR3 protein. This sample yields approximately 740,000 distinct CDR3 sequences, of which 12% to 15% are seen a single time; roughly 10% belongs to the top ten. V gave up 0 bases and J gave up 4 bases, with 13 bases separating them. Germline CDR1 is SEHNR and CDR2 is FQNEAQ (reference sequence). The CDR3 consists of 15 residues. Patients having uncontrolled infection, another autoimmune disease, pregnancy or lactation were not included. This clonotype was observed at least ten times.

The rearrangement uses TRBV7-9 and TRBJ2-7, with D perhaps matching TRBD1 or TRBD2 (5 bases each). The receptor was isolated from a woman in her late teens or twenties with Graves' hyperthyroidism. Source material: blood. This chain's CDR3 is CASSLAGVSQYEQYF. CDR3 DNA: TGTGCCAGCAGCTTAGCGGGGGTTTCCCAGTACGAGCAGTACTTC.